Following are 16 T cell receptor beta chains from one sample sequenced in a study of naive and memory T cell subsets. The beta constant-region primer was an equimolar mix of two oligonucleotides covering TRBC1 and TRBC2. MiXCR, run by TCRdb on the UMI-ligation and nested PCR reads, gives a single entry per CDR3 protein. Seen here are approximately 140,000 distinct CDR3 sequences, around 15% observed once, and the top ten hold about 0.15%. Material for sequencing was naive CD4+ T cells from blood. The receptors shown here come from a human donor in good health.

The V call is TRBV4-3, the J call TRBJ2-7, with D perhaps TRBD2 (5 bases). There are 15 residues in the CDR3. The V gene lost 0 bases and the J gene lost 3 bases, with 12 bases spanning the gap. CDR1 is LGHNA, CDR2 YSLEER, per germline. CDR3 coding DNA: TGCGCCAGCAGCCAAGATTTCAGCGGATACTACGAGCAGTACTTC. Its protein product is CASSQDFSGYYEQYF.

The chain carries TRBV20-1 and TRBJ1-5; D gene unclear. The CDR3 has 14 residues. The germline V gene encodes CDR1 DFQATT and CDR2 SNEGSKA (reference sequence). V lost 3 bases and J lost 5, with 14 bases in between. In nucleotides, the CDR3 is TGCAGTGCTAGTTCTCAAACAGTTGATCAGCCCCAGCATTTT. Translated, it gives CSASSQTVDQPQHF.

This clonotype appeared a few times. The rearrangement links TRBV29-1 to TRBJ1-5; a possible D gene is TRBD1 (5 bases). V was trimmed by 4 bases and J by 4 bases, leaving 20 bases between them. The CDR3 contains 16 residues. Germline CDR1 reads SQVTM; CDR2 reads ANQGSEA. The CDR3 DNA reads as TGCAGCGTTGCTCTTCTGGGGCAGGGCCCGAATCAGCCCCAGCATTTT. This sequence encodes CSVALLGQGPNQPQHF.

This sequence joins TRBV12-5 and TRBJ1-1; 8 nucleotides align to TRBD1. CDR3 length equals 17 residues. Germline V gene lookup returns CDR1 LGHNT and CDR2 FRNRAP. The V segment lost 0 bases and the J segment 0 bases; nucleotides outside the gene matches: 6. The CDR3 reads CASGLVLTGVLNTEAFF. The CDR3 DNA sequence: TGTGCTAGTGGTTTGGTTCTGACAGGGGTCCTGAACACTGAAGCTTTCTTT.

This clonotype was recorded a few times. The genes are TRBV30 and TRBJ2-3; 9 bases agree with TRBD1. Germline V gene lookup returns CDR1 GTSNPN and CDR2 SVGIG (reference sequence). This CDR3 is built from 15 residues. After removal of 2 bases from V and 0 bases from J, the junction contained 3 bases not matched to a gene. CDR3 loop: CAWSTGTGSTDTQYF. The CDR3 DNA sequence: TGTGCCTGGAGTACGGGGACAGGGAGCACAGATACGCAGTATTTT.

V usage is TRBV29-1 and J usage is TRBJ2-1; D might be TRBD1 or TRBD2, each matching 6 bases. The CDR3 is 11 amino acids. CDR1 is SQVTM and CDR2 is ANQGSEA in the germline V gene. V was shortened by 6 bases and J by 9 bases, with 12 bases between the two germline ends. The CDR3 DNA reads TGCAGCGTCCGGGGGCGTGGTGAGCAGTTCTTC. Its protein product is CSVRGRGEQFF.

This clonotype came up a few times. Here the CDR3 DNA reads TGCAGCAGTACAGGGGGCAACACTGAAGCTTTCTTT. This gives the protein CSSTGGNTEAFF. The chain is built from TRBV29-1 and TRBJ1-1; TRBD1 matches at 9 bases. There are 12 residues in the CDR3. The J segment lost 2 bases and the V segment lost 8 bases, leaving 3 bases of the junction unmatched. CDR1 and CDR2 from the germline V gene are SQVTM and ANQGSEA.

The sample holds a few counts of this clonotype. The gene calls are TRBV29-1 and TRBJ1-4; D is uncertain. The V gene lost 6 bases and the J gene lost 6 bases, with 11 bases spanning the gap. This CDR3 spans 12 amino acids. In germline, CDR1 is SQVTM, CDR2 ANQGSEA. The CDR3 region is CSVETADEKLFF. As DNA, the CDR3 is TGCAGCGTGGAGACGGCGGATGAAAAACTGTTTTTT.

The chain recombines TRBV14 with TRBJ2-1; 7 bases match TRBD1. The CDR3 has 15 residues. The V segment lost 6 bases and the J segment 8 bases; nucleotides outside the gene matches: 13. Germline assignment: CDR1 SGHDN and CDR2 FVKESK. CDR3 bases: TGTGCCAGCAGGTCCCGGGACAGCTTAATCGATGAGCAGTTCTTC. As protein: CASRSRDSLIDEQFF.

This chain links TRBV6-6 with TRBJ1-5; D gene unclear. V gave up 5 bases and J gave up 0 bases, with 17 bases separating them. In germline, CDR1 is MNHNY, CDR2 SVGAGI (reference sequence). CDR3 length: 17 residues. Written as DNA, the CDR3 is TGTGCCAGCAGTCCCGAAGGGCTGGTCGATAGCAATCAGCCCCAGCATTTT. Translation: CASSPEGLVDSNQPQHF.

The table lists this clonotype with a few counts. The chain is built from TRBV6-5 and TRBJ2-5; 7 nucleotides match TRBD2. Per the germline V gene, CDR1 is MNHEY and CDR2 is SVGAGI. The CDR3 spans 15 residues. V shed 0 bases and J 1 base; nucleotides not matched to a gene: 2. The DNA of the CDR3 is TGTGCCAGCAGTTACTCATGGACTAGCCAAGAGACCCAGTACTTC. Translation gives CASSYSWTSQETQYF.

The V and J genes are TRBV6-2 or TRBV6-3 and TRBJ2-1, with 7 bases matching TRBD2. This CDR3 is 14 amino acids long. Germline trimming cut 5 bases from V and 9 bases from J; bases unmatched to any gene: 10. The germline V gene encodes CDR1 MNHEY and CDR2 SVGEGT. CDR3 DNA sequence: TGTGCCAGCAGTAGAGCGGGATCCTCTCCTGAGCAGTTCTTC. Translated: CASSRAGSSPEQFF.

This clonotype was recorded many times. The chain is built from TRBV20-1 and TRBJ2-2; 7 nucleotides align to TRBD1. Germline V CDR1 and CDR2: DFQATT, SNEGSKA (reference sequence). This CDR3 has 14 residues. V gave up 5 bases and J gave up 1 base; unmatched junction bases: 4. The chain's CDR3 is CSAPGQMNTGELFF. The CDR3 DNA reads TGCAGTGCTCCGGGACAGATGAACACCGGGGAGCTGTTTTTT.

This chain links TRBV20-1 with TRBJ2-1, with D possibly matching TRBD1 (6 bases). This CDR3 has 14 residues. The V end was cut by 3 bases, the J end by 7 bases, with 16 bases between. The V gene's germline CDR1 is DFQATT and CDR2 SNEGSKA (reference sequence). CDR3 in amino acids: CSASGYRVVNEQFF. The CDR3 region has the DNA TGCAGTGCTAGTGGATACAGGGTTGTGAATGAGCAGTTCTTC.

The rearrangement joins TRBV29-1 to TRBJ2-7, with a possible D match to TRBD1 (5 bases). Deletions cut 5 bases from V and 1 base from J, with 12 bases between. CDR3 length equals 13 residues. Germline CDR1 SQVTM, CDR2 ANQGSEA. CDR3 in DNA: TGCAGCGTTCTTTCCAGGGTTTCCTACGAGCAGTACTTC. This codes for CSVLSRVSYEQYF.

The chain employs TRBV4-2 and TRBJ2-5; D remains ambiguous. From germline, CDR1 is LGHNA and CDR2 YNFKEQ. Between the trimmed V and J ends, which lost 0 bases and 2 bases, there was a span of 4 bases. This CDR3 spans 13 amino acids. CDR3 residues: CASSQDWQETQYF. As DNA, the CDR3 is TGTGCCAGCAGCCAAGACTGGCAAGAGACCCAGTACTTC.